This T cell receptor (beta chain) comes out of a study of T cells expressing NK-cell markers. Germline V gene sequence: CDR1 SGDLS, CDR2 YYNGEE. The CDR3 is 17 residues long. TCRdb reprocessed the 5' RACE reads; each CDR3 protein has one entry and no DNA is given. In total, the table holds about half a million distinct CDR3 sequences. This sequence originates from a woman aged 45-65 years in good health. The sample taken for sequencing was blood T cells: a sorted CD56 or NKG2C T cell subset, CD4+ or CD8+ T cells, or bulk PBMC T cells (not recorded which). The V gene is TRBV9, the J gene TRBJ2-1; TCRdb indicates TRBD2, and absent DNA this call remains unverified. CDR3 sequence: CASSYGLAQATDNEQFF. The whole variable domain, remainder taken from reference TRBV9 and TRBJ2-1, is DSGVTQTPKHLITATGQRVTLRCSPRSGDLSVYWYQQSLDQGLQFLIQYYNGEERAKGNILERFSAQQFPDLHSELNLSSLELGDSALYFCASSYGLAQATDNEQFFGPGTRLTVL.